This TCR beta chain was found in a study of shared clonotypes between healthy human individuals. Of note for this clone: The antigen is not known.

Libraries were prepared by immunoSEQ multiplex PCR; TCRdb keeps only in-frame clonotypes and omits some of them. Of about half a million clones listed, roughly 77% are singletons. V was trimmed by 4 bases and J by 1 base, leaving 12 bases between them. The germline CDR1 and CDR2 sequences are PRHDT and FYEKMQ (reference sequence). This CDR3 is built from 15 residues. Whole-study results and caveats: Tissues were not sampled, only blood, and their repertoires likely differ. The authors expected sequencing depth to affect clonotype sharing among donors.

This receptor was obtained from a woman between 35 and 50 years old in good health. Some clones in this sample may be carry-over from other donors' samples. Sequenced material: PBMCs. The chain links TRBV13 to TRBJ2-3, with D uncertain. The CDR3: CASSYGSVGTDTQYF. CDR3 bases: TGTGCCAGCAGCTATGGTTCCGTGGGCACAGATACGCAGTATTTT.